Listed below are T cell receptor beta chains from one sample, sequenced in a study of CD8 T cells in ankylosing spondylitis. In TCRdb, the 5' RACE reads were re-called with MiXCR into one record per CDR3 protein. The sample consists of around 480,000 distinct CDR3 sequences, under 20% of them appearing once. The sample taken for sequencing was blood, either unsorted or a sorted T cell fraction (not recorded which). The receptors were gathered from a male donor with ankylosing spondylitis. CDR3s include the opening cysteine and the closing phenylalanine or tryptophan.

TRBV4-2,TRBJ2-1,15,CASSQDWGPRNEQFF
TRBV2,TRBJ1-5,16,CASSPSTMSRGQPQHF
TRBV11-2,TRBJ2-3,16,CASSLAGGLSTDTQYF
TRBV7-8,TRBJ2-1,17,CASRRLAGGPTVNEQFF
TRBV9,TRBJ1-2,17,CASSVAPAGLGSYGYTF
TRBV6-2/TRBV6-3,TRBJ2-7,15,CASSKGTGYSYEQYF
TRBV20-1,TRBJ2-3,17,CSASGTSGPPSTDTQYF
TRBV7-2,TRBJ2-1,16,CASSPQGQVSYNEQFF
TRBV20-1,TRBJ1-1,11,CSAKGDSGAFF
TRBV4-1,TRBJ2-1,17,CASSQGGGRRQRNEQFF
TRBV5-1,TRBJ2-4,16,CASSLGLAGSGNIQYF
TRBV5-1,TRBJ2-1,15,CASSLEGSVYNEQFF
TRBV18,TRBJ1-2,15,CASSPLGTGDYGYTF
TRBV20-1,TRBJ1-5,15,CSARDQGRGNQPQHF
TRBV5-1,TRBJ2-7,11,CASNTNGEQYF
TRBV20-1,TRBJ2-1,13,CSARDSSSYEQFF
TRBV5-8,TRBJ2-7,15,CASSSTLRTSYEQYF
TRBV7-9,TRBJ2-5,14,CASTLTGTQETQYF
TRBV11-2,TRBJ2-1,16,CASSSIRGQGPNEQFF
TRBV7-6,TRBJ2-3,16,CASSFGPSGSTDTQYF
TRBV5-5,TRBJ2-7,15,CASSTLAGAEYEQYF
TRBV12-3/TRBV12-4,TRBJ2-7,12,CASSIDSYEQYF
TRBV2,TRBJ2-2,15,CASSAEGGSAGELFF
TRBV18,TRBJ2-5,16,CASSPGRQGGQETQYF
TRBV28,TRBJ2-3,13,CASSLSSWDTQYF
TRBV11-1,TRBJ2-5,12,CATGEYQETQYF
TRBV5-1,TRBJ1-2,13,CASSLNTIYGYTF
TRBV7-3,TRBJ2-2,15,CASSETGVATGELFF
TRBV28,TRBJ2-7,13,CASSLEYSYEQYF
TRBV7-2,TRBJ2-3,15,CASSPNLAGADTQYF
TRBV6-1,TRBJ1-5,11,CASSEVQPQHF
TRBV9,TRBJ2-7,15,CASSVGGSFSYEQYF